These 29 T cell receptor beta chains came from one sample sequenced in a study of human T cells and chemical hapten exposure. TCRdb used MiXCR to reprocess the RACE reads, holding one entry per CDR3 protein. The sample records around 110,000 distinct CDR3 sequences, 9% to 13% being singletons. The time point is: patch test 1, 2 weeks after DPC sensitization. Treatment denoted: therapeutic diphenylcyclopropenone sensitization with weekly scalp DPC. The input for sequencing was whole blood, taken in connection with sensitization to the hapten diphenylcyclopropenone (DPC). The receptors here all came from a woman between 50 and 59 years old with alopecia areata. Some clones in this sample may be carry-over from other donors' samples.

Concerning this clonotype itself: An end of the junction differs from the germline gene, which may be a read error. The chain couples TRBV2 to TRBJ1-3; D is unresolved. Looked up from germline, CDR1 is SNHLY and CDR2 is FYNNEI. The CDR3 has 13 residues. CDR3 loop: CASREDSGNTIYF. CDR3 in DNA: TGTGCCAGCAGAGAAGACTCCGGAAACACCATATATTTT.

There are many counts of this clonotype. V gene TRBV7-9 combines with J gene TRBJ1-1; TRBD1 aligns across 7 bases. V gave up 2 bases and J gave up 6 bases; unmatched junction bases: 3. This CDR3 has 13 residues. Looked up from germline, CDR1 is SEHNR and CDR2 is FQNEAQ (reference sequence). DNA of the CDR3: TGTGCCAGCAGCTTACATACAGGGGCTGAAGCTTTCTTT. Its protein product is CASSLHTGAEAFF.

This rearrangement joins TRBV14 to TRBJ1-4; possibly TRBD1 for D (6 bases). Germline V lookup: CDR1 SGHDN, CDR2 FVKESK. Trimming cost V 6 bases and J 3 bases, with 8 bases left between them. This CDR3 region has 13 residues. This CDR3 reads CASRRGANEKLFF. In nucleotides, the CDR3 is TGTGCCAGCAGGAGGGGGGCTAATGAAAAACTGTTTTTT.

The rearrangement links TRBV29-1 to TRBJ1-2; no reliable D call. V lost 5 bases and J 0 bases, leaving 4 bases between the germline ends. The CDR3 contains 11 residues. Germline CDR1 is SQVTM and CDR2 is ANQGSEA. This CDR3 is CSVNSNYGYTF. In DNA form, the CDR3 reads TGCAGCGTTAATTCTAACTATGGCTACACCTTC.

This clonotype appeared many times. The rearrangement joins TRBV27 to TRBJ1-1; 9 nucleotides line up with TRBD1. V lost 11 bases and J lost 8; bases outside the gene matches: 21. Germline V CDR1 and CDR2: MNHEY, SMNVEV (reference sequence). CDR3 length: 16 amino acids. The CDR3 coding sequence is TGTGCCGGTACTGGCTCTAGGTCCCGGGACAGGGTCGAAGCTTTCTTT. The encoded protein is CAGTGSRSRDRVEAFF.

The CDR3 region has the DNA TGTGCCAGCAGTTTCACGTTAGGGGACAACTATGGCTACACCTTC. It yields the protein CASSFTLGDNYGYTF. The chain employs TRBV12-3 or TRBV12-4 and TRBJ1-2, with D perhaps TRBD1 (5 bases). Trimming left V 3 bases short and J 2 bases short, with 13 bases between. The CDR3 is 15 residues long.

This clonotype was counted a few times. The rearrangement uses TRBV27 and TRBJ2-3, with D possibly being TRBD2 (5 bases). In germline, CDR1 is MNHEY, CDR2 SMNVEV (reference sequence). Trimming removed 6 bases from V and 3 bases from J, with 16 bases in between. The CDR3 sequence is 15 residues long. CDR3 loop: CASRSPSRGTDTQYF. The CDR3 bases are TGTGCCAGCAGGTCCCCTAGCAGAGGGACAGATACGCAGTATTTT.

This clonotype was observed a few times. The CDR3 nucleotides are TGTGCCAGCACCAGATGGGGTGAAGCGGCCTACGAGCAGTACTTC. Protein sequence: CASTRWGEAAYEQYF. This chain uses TRBV2 with TRBJ2-7; D perhaps matches TRBD2 (5 bases). In germline, CDR1 is SNHLY, CDR2 FYNNEI. V lost 7 bases, J lost 2 bases, and 18 bases lay in between. The CDR3 consists of 15 residues.

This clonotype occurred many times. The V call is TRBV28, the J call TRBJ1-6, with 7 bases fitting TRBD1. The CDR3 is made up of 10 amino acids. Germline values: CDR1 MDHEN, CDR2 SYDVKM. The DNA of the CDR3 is TGTGGTACAGGGGAGGCACCCCTCCACTTT. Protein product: CGTGEAPLHF.

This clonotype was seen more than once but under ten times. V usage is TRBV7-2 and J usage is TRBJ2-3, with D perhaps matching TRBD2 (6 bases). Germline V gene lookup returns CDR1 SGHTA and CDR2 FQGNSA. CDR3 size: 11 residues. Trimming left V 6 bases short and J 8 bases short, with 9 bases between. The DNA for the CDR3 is TGTGCCAGCAGTTTGGGGGGTACGCAGTATTTT. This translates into CASSLGGTQYF.

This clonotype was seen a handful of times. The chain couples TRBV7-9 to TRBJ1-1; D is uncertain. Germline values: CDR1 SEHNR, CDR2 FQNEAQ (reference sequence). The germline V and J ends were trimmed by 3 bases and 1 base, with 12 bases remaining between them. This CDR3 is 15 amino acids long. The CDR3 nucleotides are TGTGCCAGCAGCTTTTCGGCGGGAGGGAACACTGAAGCTTTCTTT. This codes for CASSFSAGGNTEAFF.

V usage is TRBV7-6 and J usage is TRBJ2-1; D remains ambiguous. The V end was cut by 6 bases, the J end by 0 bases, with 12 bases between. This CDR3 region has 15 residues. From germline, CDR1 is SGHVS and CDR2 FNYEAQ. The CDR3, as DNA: TGTGCCAGCAGTAAAGACCTGAGCTCCTACAATGAGCAGTTCTTC. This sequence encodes CASSKDLSSYNEQFF.

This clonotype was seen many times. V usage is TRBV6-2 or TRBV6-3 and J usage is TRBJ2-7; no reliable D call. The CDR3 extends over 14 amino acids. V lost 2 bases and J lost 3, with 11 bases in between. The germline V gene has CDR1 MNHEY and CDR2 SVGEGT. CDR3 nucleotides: TGTGCCAGCAGTTACCTCGGCGCTAACTACGAGCAGTACTTC. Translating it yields CASSYLGANYEQYF.

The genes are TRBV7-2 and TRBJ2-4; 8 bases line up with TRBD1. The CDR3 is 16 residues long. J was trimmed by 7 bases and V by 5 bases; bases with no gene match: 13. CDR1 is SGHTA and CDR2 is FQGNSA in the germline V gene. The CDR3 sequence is CASSARPGQDGNIQYF. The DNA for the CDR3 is TGTGCCAGCAGCGCCAGACCGGGACAGGATGGGAACATTCAGTACTTC.

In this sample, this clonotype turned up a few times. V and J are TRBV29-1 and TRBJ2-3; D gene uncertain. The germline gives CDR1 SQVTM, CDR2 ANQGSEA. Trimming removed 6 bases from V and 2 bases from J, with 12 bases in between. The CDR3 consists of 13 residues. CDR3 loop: CSVADPLTDTQYF. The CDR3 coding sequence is TGCAGCGTCGCGGATCCGCTCACAGATACGCAGTATTTT.

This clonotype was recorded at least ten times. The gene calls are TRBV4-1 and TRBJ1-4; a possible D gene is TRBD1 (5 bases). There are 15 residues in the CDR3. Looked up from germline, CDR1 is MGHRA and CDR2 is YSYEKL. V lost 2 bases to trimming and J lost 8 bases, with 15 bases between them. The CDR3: CASSQQGRRGEKLFF. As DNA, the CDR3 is TGCGCCAGCAGCCAACAGGGTCGGCGGGGGGAAAAACTGTTTTTT.

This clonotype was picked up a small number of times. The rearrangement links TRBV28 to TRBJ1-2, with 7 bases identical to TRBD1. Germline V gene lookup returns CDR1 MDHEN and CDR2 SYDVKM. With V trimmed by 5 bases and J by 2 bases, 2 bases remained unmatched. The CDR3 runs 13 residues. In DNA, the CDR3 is TGTGCCAGCAGTAACAGGGGAAACTATGGCTACACCTTC. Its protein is CASSNRGNYGYTF.

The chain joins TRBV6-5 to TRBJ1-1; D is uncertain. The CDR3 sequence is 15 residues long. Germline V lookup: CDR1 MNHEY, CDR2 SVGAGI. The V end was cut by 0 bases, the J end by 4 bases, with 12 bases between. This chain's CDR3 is CASSYSGSLGTEAFF. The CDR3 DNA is TGTGCCAGCAGTTACTCGGGCAGTTTGGGCACTGAAGCTTTCTTT.

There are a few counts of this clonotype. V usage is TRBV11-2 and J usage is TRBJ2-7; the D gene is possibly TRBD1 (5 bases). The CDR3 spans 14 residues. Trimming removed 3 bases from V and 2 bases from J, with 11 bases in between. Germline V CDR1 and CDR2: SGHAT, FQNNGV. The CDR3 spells CASSFATGTYEQYF. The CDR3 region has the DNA TGTGCCAGCAGCTTCGCTACAGGAACCTACGAGCAGTACTTC.

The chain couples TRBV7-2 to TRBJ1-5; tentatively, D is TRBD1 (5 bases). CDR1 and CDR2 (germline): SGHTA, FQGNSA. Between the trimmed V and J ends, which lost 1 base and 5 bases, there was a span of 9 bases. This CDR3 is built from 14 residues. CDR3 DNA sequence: TGTGCCAGCAGCTTAGGAGCGGGACATCAGCCCCAGCATTTT. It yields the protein CASSLGAGHQPQHF.

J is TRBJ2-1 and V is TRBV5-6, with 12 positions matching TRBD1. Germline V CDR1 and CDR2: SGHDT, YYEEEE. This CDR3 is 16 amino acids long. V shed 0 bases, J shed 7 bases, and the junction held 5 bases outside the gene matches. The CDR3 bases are TGTGCCAGCAGCTTGGTCGGGGACAGGGGGCAGAATGAGCAGTTCTTC. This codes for CASSLVGDRGQNEQFF.

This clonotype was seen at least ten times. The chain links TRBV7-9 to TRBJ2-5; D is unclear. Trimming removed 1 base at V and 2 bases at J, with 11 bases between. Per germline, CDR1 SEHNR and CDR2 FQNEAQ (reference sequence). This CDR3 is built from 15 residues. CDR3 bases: TGTGCCAGCAGCTTAGGGACGGTCGCTCAAGAGACCCAGTACTTC. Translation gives CASSLGTVAQETQYF.

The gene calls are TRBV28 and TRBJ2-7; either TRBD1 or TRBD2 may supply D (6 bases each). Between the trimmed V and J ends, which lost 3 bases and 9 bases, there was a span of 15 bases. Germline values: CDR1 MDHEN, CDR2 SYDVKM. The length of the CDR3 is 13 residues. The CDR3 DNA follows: TGTGCCAGCAGTTTCTTGGGGGGCGGAGTGCAGTACTTC. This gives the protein CASSFLGGGVQYF.

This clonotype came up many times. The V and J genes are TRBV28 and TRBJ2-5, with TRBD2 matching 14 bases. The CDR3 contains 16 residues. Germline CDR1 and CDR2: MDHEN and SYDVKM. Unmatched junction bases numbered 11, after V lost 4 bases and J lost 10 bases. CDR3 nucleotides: TGTGCCAGCAGTTCGGGACTAGCGGGGGCCGGGACCAACCAGTACTTC. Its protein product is CASSSGLAGAGTNQYF.

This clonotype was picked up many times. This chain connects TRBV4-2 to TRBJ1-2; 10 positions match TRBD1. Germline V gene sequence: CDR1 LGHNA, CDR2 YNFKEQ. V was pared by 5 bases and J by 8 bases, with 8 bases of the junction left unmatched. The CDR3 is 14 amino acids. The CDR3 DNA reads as TGTGCCAGCAGCTCCGCCGGGACAGGGGACGGCTACACCTTC. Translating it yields CASSSAGTGDGYTF.

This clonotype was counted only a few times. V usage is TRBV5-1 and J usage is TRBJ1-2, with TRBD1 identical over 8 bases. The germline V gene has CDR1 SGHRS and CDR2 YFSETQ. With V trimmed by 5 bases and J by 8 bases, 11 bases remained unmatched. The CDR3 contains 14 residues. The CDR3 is CASSEGTGGEGYTF. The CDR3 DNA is TGCGCCAGCAGTGAAGGGACAGGCGGGGAAGGCTACACCTTC.

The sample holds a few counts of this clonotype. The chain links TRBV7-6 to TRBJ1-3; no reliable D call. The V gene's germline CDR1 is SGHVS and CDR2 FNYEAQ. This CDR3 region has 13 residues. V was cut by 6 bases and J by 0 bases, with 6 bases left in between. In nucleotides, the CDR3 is TGTGCCAGCAGGGACGCCTCTGGAAACACCATATATTTT. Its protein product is CASRDASGNTIYF.

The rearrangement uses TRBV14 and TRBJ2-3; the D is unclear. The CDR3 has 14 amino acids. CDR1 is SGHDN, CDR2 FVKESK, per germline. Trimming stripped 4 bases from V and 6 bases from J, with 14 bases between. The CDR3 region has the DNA TGTGCCAGCAGCCTCTCCGGAAGGGTTGATACGCAGTATTTT. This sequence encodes CASSLSGRVDTQYF.

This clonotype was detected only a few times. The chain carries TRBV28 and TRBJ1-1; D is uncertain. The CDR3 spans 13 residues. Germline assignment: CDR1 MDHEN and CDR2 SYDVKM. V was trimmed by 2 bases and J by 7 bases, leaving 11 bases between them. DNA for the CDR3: TGTGCCAGCAGTTTAACCCCAAACTTTGAAGCTTTCTTT. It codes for CASSLTPNFEAFF.